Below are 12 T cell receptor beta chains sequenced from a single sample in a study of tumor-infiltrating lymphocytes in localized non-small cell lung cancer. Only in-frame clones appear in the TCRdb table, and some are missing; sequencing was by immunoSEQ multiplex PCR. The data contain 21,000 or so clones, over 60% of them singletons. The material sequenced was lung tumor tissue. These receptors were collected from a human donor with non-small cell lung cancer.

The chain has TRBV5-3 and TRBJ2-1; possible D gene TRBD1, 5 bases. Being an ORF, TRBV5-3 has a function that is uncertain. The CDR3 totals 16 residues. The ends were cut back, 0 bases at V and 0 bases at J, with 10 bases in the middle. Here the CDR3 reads CARSLVTEDSYNEQFF. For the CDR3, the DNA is TGTGCCAGAAGCTTGGTGACAGAGGACTCCTACAATGAGCAGTTCTTC.

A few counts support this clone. CDR3 region: CASSYKKSNQPQHF. As DNA, the CDR3 is TGTGCCAGCAGTTACAAGAAAAGCAATCAGCCCCAGCATTTT. The J gene is TRBJ1-5, the V gene TRBV6-6; D ambiguous. CDR3 length: 14 amino acids. Trimming left V 2 bases short and J 1 base short, with 6 bases between. The germline CDR1 and CDR2 sequences are MNHNY and SVGAGI (reference sequence).

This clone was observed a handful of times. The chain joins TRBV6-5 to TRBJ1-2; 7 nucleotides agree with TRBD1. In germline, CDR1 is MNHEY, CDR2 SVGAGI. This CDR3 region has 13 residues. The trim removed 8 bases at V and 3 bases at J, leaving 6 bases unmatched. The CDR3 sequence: CASGETGHYGYTF. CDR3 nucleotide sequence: TGTGCCAGCGGGGAGACAGGGCACTATGGCTACACCTTC.

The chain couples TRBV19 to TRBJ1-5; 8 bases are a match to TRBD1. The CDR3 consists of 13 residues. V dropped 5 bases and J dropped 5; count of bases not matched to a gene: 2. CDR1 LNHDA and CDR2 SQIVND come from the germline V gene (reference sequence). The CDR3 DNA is TGTGCCAGTAGTTTACAGGGGGATCAGCCCCAGCATTTT. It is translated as CASSLQGDQPQHF.

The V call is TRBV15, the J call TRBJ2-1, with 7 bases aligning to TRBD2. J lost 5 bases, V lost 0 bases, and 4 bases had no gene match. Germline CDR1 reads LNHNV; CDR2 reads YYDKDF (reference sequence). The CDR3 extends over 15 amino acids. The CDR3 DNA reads TGTGCCACCAGCAGAGACCGGGGGGTACACAATGAGCAGTTCTTC. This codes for CATSRDRGVHNEQFF.

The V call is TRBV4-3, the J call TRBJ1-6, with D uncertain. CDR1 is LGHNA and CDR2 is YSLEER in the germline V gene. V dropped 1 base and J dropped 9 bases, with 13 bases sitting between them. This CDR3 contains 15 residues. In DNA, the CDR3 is TGCGCCAGCAGCCAAGTGGTTGGAGGGAGTTCACCCCTCCACTTT. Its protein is CASSQVVGGSSPLHF.

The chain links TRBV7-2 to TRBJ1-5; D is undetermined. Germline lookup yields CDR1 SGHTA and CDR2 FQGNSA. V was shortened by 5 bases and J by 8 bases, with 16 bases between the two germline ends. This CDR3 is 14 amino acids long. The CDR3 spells CASSPGGSREPQHF. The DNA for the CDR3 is TGTGCCAGCAGCCCCGGAGGGTCTCGGGAGCCCCAGCATTTT.

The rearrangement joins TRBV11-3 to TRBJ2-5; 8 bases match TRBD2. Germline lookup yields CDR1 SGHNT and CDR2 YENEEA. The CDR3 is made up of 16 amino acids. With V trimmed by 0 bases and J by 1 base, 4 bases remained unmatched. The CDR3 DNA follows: TGTGCCAGCAGCTTAGACGGCGGGGGGACCCAAGAGACCCAGTACTTC. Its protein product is CASSLDGGGTQETQYF. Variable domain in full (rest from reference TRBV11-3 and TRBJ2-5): EAGVVQSPRYKIIEKKQPVAFWCNPISGHNTLYWYLQNLGQGPELLIRYENEEAVDDSQLPKDRFSAERLKGVDSTLKIQPAELGDSAVYLCASSLDGGGTQETQYFGPGTRLLVL.

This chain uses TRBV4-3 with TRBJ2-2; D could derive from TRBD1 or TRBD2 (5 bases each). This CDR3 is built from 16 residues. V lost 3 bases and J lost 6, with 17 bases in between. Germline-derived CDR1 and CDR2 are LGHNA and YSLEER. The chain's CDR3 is CASSHRFFGAPGELFF. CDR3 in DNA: TGCGCCAGCAGCCACCGATTTTTCGGGGCCCCCGGGGAGCTGTTTTTT.

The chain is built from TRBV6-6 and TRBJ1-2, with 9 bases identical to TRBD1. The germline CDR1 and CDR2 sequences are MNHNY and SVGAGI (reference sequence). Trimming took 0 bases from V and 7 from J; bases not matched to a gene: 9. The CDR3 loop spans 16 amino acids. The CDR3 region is CASSYSTGGGTSGYTF. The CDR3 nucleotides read TGTGCCAGCAGTTACTCTACAGGGGGCGGGACGAGTGGCTACACCTTC.

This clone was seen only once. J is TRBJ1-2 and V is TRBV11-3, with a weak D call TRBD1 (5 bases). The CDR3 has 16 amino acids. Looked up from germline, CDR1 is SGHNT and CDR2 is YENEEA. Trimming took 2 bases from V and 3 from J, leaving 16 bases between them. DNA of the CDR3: TGTGCCAGCAGCTTAACTTGGGGCCCCGGGGACTATGGCTACACCTTC. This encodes CASSLTWGPGDYGYTF.

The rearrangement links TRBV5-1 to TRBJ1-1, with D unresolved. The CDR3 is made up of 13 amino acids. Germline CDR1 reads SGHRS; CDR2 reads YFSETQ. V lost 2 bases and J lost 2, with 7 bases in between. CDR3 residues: CASSLDPNTEAFF. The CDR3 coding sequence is TGCGCCAGCAGCTTAGACCCCAACACTGAAGCTTTCTTT.